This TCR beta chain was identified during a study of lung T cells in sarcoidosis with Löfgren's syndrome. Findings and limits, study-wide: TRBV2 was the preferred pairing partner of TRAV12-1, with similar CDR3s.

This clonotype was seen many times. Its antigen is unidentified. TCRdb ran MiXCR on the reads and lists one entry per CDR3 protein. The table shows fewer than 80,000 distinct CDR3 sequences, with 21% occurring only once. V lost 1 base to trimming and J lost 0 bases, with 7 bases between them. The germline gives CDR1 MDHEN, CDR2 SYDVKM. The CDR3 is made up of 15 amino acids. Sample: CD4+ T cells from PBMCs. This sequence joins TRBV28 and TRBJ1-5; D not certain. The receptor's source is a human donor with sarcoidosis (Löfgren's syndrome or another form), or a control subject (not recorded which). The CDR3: CASSLFAYSNQPQHF. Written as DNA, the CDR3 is TGTGCCAGCAGTTTATTTGCATATAGCAATCAGCCCCAGCATTTT.